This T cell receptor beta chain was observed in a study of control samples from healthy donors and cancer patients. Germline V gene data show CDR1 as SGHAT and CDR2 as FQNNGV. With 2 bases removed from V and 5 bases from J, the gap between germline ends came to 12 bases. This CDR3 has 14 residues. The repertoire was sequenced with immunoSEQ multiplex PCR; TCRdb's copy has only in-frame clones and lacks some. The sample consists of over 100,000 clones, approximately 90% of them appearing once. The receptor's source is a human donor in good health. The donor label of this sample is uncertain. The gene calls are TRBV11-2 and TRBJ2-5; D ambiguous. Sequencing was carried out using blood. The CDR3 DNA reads TGTGCCAGCAGCTTAATCAAGGGCTGGGAGACCCAGTACTTC. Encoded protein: CASSLIKGWETQYF.